This T cell receptor beta chain was sequenced in a study of T cell repertoires in cytomegalovirus infection. Note on this clonotype: Its antigen is unidentified.

TCRdb redid the calling of the reads with MiXCR, one entry per CDR3 protein. The sample contains approximately 730,000 distinct CDR3 sequences, approximately 33% of which appear only once. The CDR3 runs 13 residues. V was trimmed by 2 bases and J by 6 bases, leaving 8 bases between them. Specimen: cultured PBMCs, collected from culture after CMV antigen stimulation. The TCR was taken from a human donor in good health (CMV status not recorded). Some clones in this sample may be carry-over from other donors' samples. The genes are TRBV12-3 or TRBV12-4 and TRBJ1-5; perhaps TRBD1 as D (6 bases). CDR3 in amino acids: CASSLRGSQPQHF. In DNA, the CDR3 is TGTGCCAGCAGTTTAAGGGGGAGTCAGCCCCAGCATTTT.